The 23 T cell receptor beta chains in this list originate from one sample, sequenced in a study of cytomegalovirus exposure and HLA in healthy donors. PCR used 60 Vbeta primers and 13 Jbeta primers. Measured with immunoSEQ multiplex PCR; TCRdb has only the in-frame clones, and not every one. This table has over 100,000 clones, approximately 80% appearing once. The material sequenced was PBMCs. These TCRs come from a woman in her 40s in good health and CMV-seropositive.

V gene TRBV7-9 combines with J gene TRBJ2-5, with 8 bases aligning to TRBD1. V gave up 5 bases and J gave up 3 bases; unmatched junction bases: 11. Germline V CDR1 and CDR2: SEHNR, FQNEAQ (reference sequence). The CDR3 has 16 amino acids. The CDR3 loop is CASSRPRTGRKETQYF. Here the CDR3 DNA reads TGTGCCAGCAGCCGACCAAGGACAGGGCGGAAAGAGACCCAGTACTTC. The full variable domain, in which reference TRBV7-9 and TRBJ2-5 provide the parts outside the CDR3, is DTGVSQNPRHKITKRGQNVTFRCDPISEHNRLYWYRQTLGQGPEFLTYFQNEAQLEKSRLLSDRFSAERPKGSFSTLEIQRTEQGDSAMYLCASSRPRTGRKETQYFGPGTRLLVL.

J is TRBJ2-3 and V is TRBV6-1; the match to TRBD2 covers 8 bases. J lost 6 bases, V lost 1 base, and 6 bases had no gene match. Looked up from germline, CDR1 is MNHNS and CDR2 is SASEGT. CDR3 length equals 15 residues. CDR3 in DNA: TGTGCCAGCAGTGAAGTATCGGGGGGGCCGGATACGCAGTATTTT. Amino acids: CASSEVSGGPDTQYF.

In DNA, the CDR3 is TGTGCTAGTGGTTTGGCCCAGGGGAACACTGAAGCTTTCTTT. It translates to CASGLAQGNTEAFF. V gene TRBV12-5 combines with J gene TRBJ1-1, with a possible D match to TRBD1 (5 bases). V lost 1 base, J lost 1 base, and 7 bases lay in between. The CDR3 covers 14 residues. Germline V gene sequence: CDR1 LGHNT, CDR2 FRNRAP.

The chain joins TRBV29-1 to TRBJ2-5; TRBD1 aligns across 7 bases. The DNA end lines up better with TRBJ2-7; the J call may be wrong. The germline gives CDR1 SQVTM, CDR2 ANQGSEA. The CDR3 extends over 13 amino acids. CDR3 loop: CSAGTDPLYEQYF. In DNA form, the CDR3 reads TGCAGCGCTGGGACAGACCCGCTATACGAGCAGTACTTC.

The V call is TRBV27, the J call TRBJ2-5, with 14 nucleotides matching TRBD2. This CDR3 comprises 17 residues. Germline CDR1 reads MNHEY; CDR2 reads SMNVEV (reference sequence). With V trimmed by 5 bases and J by 2 bases, 7 bases remained unmatched. The CDR3 DNA reads TGTGCCAGCAGTAAAGGGACTAGCGGGGGCCGTCAAGAGACCCAGTACTTC. Its translation: CASSKGTSGGRQETQYF.

In DNA form, the CDR3 reads TGTGCCAGCAGCTACGGAGCACTGGGCTACACCTTC. It encodes CASSYGALGYTF. The V and J genes are TRBV25-1 and TRBJ1-2; no firm D call. The CDR3 contains 12 residues. The germline V and J ends were trimmed by 6 bases and 8 bases, with 13 bases remaining between them. Germline CDR1 reads MGHDK; CDR2 reads SYGVNS.

This chain uses TRBV6-1 with TRBJ1-2, with TRBD1 as a possible D gene (6 bases). CDR1 is MNHNS, CDR2 SASEGT, per germline. The V and J ends lost 8 bases and 5 bases respectively, with 18 bases between them. This CDR3 has 14 residues. This CDR3 reads CASPGRGQGYGYTF. DNA of the CDR3: TGTGCCAGCCCTGGGCGAGGGCAGGGGTATGGCTACACCTTC.

The rearrangement joins TRBV6-6 to TRBJ2-3; 8 bases fit TRBD2. Per germline, CDR1 MNHNY and CDR2 SVGAGI (reference sequence). V dropped 7 bases and J dropped 6; count of bases not matched to a gene: 12. This CDR3 has 15 residues. The CDR3 protein is CASKDVTGGPDTQYF. CDR3 nucleotides: TGTGCCAGCAAGGATGTGACGGGGGGGCCCGATACGCAGTATTTT.

The gene calls are TRBV6-5 and TRBJ2-1, with a weak D call TRBD2 (6 bases). The V end lost 6 bases, the J end lost 0 bases, and 12 bases lay between the germline ends. Germline CDR1 reads MNHEY; CDR2 reads SVGAGI. The CDR3 extends over 15 amino acids. In nucleotides, the CDR3 is TGTGCCAGCAGCCCCGGGACTTCCTCCTACAATGAGCAGTTCTTC. This sequence encodes CASSPGTSSYNEQFF.

The chain uses TRBV27 and TRBJ1-5; 7 nucleotides agree with TRBD1. Germline V gene lookup returns CDR1 MNHEY and CDR2 SMNVEV (reference sequence). V shed 5 bases, J shed 3 bases, and the junction held 7 bases outside the gene matches. This CDR3 has 15 amino acids. CDR3 nucleotides: TGTGCCAGCAGTACATACAGGGGTTCCAATCAGCCCCAGCATTTT. This sequence encodes CASSTYRGSNQPQHF.

This chain joins TRBV7-9 and TRBJ1-2; tentatively, D is TRBD1 (6 bases). V lost 5 bases, J lost 3 bases, and 13 bases lay in between. CDR1 is SEHNR and CDR2 is FQNEAQ in the germline V gene (reference sequence). This CDR3 contains 14 residues. The CDR3 DNA sequence: TGTGCCAGCAGCCCGCGGACAGACCACTATGGCTACACCTTC. Translation gives CASSPRTDHYGYTF.

The chain employs TRBV2 and TRBJ1-2; D is uncertain. Trimming removed 3 bases at V and 6 bases at J, with 8 bases between. Germline lookup yields CDR1 SNHLY and CDR2 FYNNEI. The CDR3 spans 12 residues. The CDR3, as DNA: TGTGCCAGCAGTGAGAGAGTCCATGGCTACACCTTC. This gives the protein CASSERVHGYTF.

This chain joins TRBV5-4 and TRBJ2-7; 8 nucleotides match TRBD1. The V segment lost 4 bases and the J segment 3 bases; nucleotides outside the gene matches: 12. The CDR3 has 16 amino acids. Looked up from germline, CDR1 is SGHNT and CDR2 is YYREEE (reference sequence). This chain's CDR3 is CASSTGSGTGFYEQYF. CDR3 DNA: TGTGCCAGCAGCACCGGTTCCGGGACAGGCTTCTACGAGCAGTACTTC. Full variable domain (outside the CDR3, taken from reference TRBV5-4 and TRBJ2-7): ETGVTQSPTHLIKTRGQQVTLRCSSQSGHNTVSWYQQALGQGPQFIFQYYREEENGRGNFPPRFSGLQFPNYSSELNVNALELDDSALYLCASSTGSGTGFYEQYFGPGTRLTVT.

The chain has TRBV10-3 and TRBJ2-5; 8 nucleotides align to TRBD1. Trimming at V came to 4 bases and at J to 3 bases, leaving 4 bases not matched to a gene. This CDR3 is 14 amino acids long. Germline CDR1 ENHRY, CDR2 SYGVKD. The CDR3 region has the DNA TGTGCCATCAGTGTATCAGGGGGCAAAGAGACCCAGTACTTC. Translating gives CAISVSGGKETQYF.

In this sample, this clone turned up a few times. The genes are TRBV27 and TRBJ2-7; D perhaps matches TRBD2 (5 bases). The V end was cut by 5 bases, the J end by 2 bases, with 16 bases between. This CDR3 spans 15 amino acids. CDR1 is MNHEY and CDR2 is SMNVEV in the germline V gene (reference sequence). This CDR3 reads CASSPRGSFTYEQYF. CDR3 in DNA: TGTGCCAGCAGTCCCCGGGGTAGCTTTACCTACGAGCAGTACTTC.

This clone appeared a few times. The V gene is TRBV4-2, the J gene TRBJ1-2, with D tentatively TRBD1 (5 bases). Germline loops: CDR1 LGHNA, CDR2 YNFKEQ. The CDR3 has 17 residues. V was trimmed by 0 bases and J by 2 bases, leaving 16 bases between them. CDR3 in DNA: TGTGCCAGCAGCCAAGACGGGGGACGGAGGACAAACTATGGCTACACCTTC. This sequence encodes CASSQDGGRRTNYGYTF.

The V call is TRBV6-5, the J call TRBJ1-6, with D perhaps TRBD1 (5 bases). Deletions cut 6 bases from V and 3 bases from J, with 9 bases between. The CDR3 covers 14 residues. The germline CDR1 and CDR2 sequences are MNHEY and SVGAGI. The CDR3 sequence: CASRDTDYNSPLHF. Written as DNA, the CDR3 is TGTGCCAGCAGGGACACGGACTATAATTCACCCCTCCACTTT.

The chain combines TRBV4-2 with TRBJ2-1; TRBD2 agrees at 11 bases. Germline assignment: CDR1 LGHNA and CDR2 YNFKEQ. The ends lost 4 bases at V and 9 bases at J; junction bases unmatched: 8. The CDR3 has 15 residues. The DNA for the CDR3 is TGTGCCAGCAGCCCATTAGCGGGGGGGCCTATTGAGCAGTTCTTC. Residues: CASSPLAGGPIEQFF.

The chain links TRBV10-3 to TRBJ1-1; 9 bases map to TRBD1. The CDR3 contains 13 residues. CDR1 ENHRY and CDR2 SYGVKD come from the germline V gene. The V segment lost 7 bases and the J segment 5 bases; nucleotides outside the gene matches: 5. Here the CDR3 reads CAITGTGRTEAFF. The DNA of the CDR3 is TGTGCCATCACCGGGACAGGGAGGACTGAAGCTTTCTTT.

The chain combines TRBV27 with TRBJ1-5; 7 bases are shared with TRBD1. J was trimmed by 3 bases and V by 6 bases; bases with no gene match: 17. Germline lookup yields CDR1 MNHEY and CDR2 SMNVEV (reference sequence). The CDR3 totals 18 residues. CDR3: CASSPRRPGQINNQPQHF. CDR3 DNA sequence: TGTGCCAGCAGCCCACGACGACCGGGACAGATCAACAATCAGCCCCAGCATTTT.

This chain links TRBV2 with TRBJ1-5; maybe TRBD1 (5 bases). The CDR3 consists of 16 residues. Germline V gene sequence: CDR1 SNHLY, CDR2 FYNNEI. Trimming stripped 2 bases from V and 7 bases from J, with 18 bases between. The CDR3 DNA follows: TGTGCCAGCAGTGAACGGGCCCTTAGGGGCGGACAGCCCCAGCATTTT. As protein: CASSERALRGGQPQHF.

The chain combines TRBV30 with TRBJ2-1; 8 positions match TRBD2. V lost 6 bases to trimming and J lost 4 bases; unmatched junction nucleotides: 14. The length of the CDR3 is 16 residues. Germline values: CDR1 GTSNPN, CDR2 SVGIG (reference sequence). CDR3 sequence reads: CACFGVAGNNYNEQFF. For the CDR3, the DNA is TGTGCCTGTTTCGGAGTAGCGGGGAACAATTACAATGAGCAGTTCTTC.

This clone was seen only a few times. The rearrangement joins TRBV19 to TRBJ1-5, with 11 bases identical to TRBD1. The CDR3 extends over 16 amino acids. CDR1 and CDR2 from the germline V gene are LNHDA and SQIVND (reference sequence). Trimming removed 3 bases from V and 2 bases from J; junction bases left unmatched: 3. The CDR3 protein is CASSMGTGGRNQPQHF. CDR3 DNA sequence: TGTGCCAGTAGTATGGGGACAGGGGGACGCAATCAGCCCCAGCATTTT.